This T cell receptor beta chain was obtained from a study of T cells in Graves' hyperthyroidism and ophthalmopathy. For this clonotype: Its antigen is not known.

Researchers amplified the TCR beta CDR3 regions from RNA transcripts. A set of HTBI primers served as the primers for a first-round RT-PCR of the TCR CDR3. TCRdb redid the calling of the multiplex PCR reads with MiXCR, one entry per CDR3 protein. This sample yields around 600,000 distinct CDR3 sequences, of which over 40% are seen a single time; 7% to 7.5% belongs to the top ten. The study's findings and limits: Blood shared most expanded thyroid clonotypes above 0.001.

Not enrolled were patients with uncontrolled infection, other autoimmune disease, pregnancy or lactation. Diagnosis rested on symptoms, serum thyroxine and TRAb, thyroid ultrasound, and orbital computed tomography. The V end was cut by 2 bases, the J end by 0 bases, with 10 bases between. The CDR3 runs 15 residues. The germline CDR1 and CDR2 sequences are SGHAT and FQNNGV. J is TRBJ1-1 and V is TRBV11-2; D is undetermined. The TCR sequence derives from an adult man with Graves' disease, either hyperthyroidism or ophthalmopathy (not recorded which). The source material was peripheral blood or thyroid tissue (not recorded which). For the CDR3, the DNA is TGTGCCAGCAGCTTATTCGGGGAGGTGAACACTGAAGCTTTCTTT. Amino acids: CASSLFGEVNTEAFF.